The 23 T cell receptor beta chains listed next were all sequenced from one sample in a study of spatial heterogeneity in lung cancer. The time point is: sample taken at primary tumor resection. Frozen PBMC, nontumor lung or tumor provided whole RNA, which was sequenced unsorted. From the 5' RACE reads, TCRdb called clonotypes with MiXCR, one entry per CDR3 protein. The sample holds around 40,000 distinct CDR3 sequences, less than 6% seen once. The specimen was PBMCs, collected at surgery. These receptors all stem from a male donor with early-stage non-small cell lung cancer.

This clonotype was picked up a small number of times. The chain links TRBV7-8 to TRBJ2-5; weak D call: TRBD1 (6 bases). Germline V CDR1 and CDR2: SGHVS, FQNEAQ. The CDR3 covers 15 residues. V shed 5 bases and J shed 2 bases, with 15 bases lying between them. DNA for the CDR3: TGTGCCAGCAGCACCAGGACAGTACCTCAAGAGACCCAGTACTTC. Protein sequence: CASSTRTVPQETQYF.

This rearrangement joins TRBV9 to TRBJ2-2; D unclear. From germline, CDR1 is SGDLS and CDR2 YYNGEE. Deletions cut 6 bases from V and 5 bases from J, with 17 bases between. The CDR3 is 15 residues long. The CDR3 sequence is CASTLEPGRTGELFF. The CDR3 nucleotides read TGTGCCAGCACCCTAGAACCGGGTAGGACCGGGGAGCTGTTTTTT. The whole variable domain, remainder taken from reference TRBV9 and TRBJ2-2, is DSGVTQTPKHLITATGQRVTLRCSPRSGDLSVYWYQQSLDQGLQFLIQYYNGEERAKGNILERFSAQQFPDLHSELNLSSLELGDSALYFCASTLEPGRTGELFFGEGSRLTVL.

This clonotype was seen at least ten times. J is TRBJ1-5 and V is TRBV27, with a weak D call TRBD1 (6 bases). V lost 5 bases and J 2 bases, leaving 16 bases between the germline ends. Germline V gives CDR1 MNHEY, CDR2 SMNVEV (reference sequence). There are 16 residues in the CDR3. The CDR3 here is CASSQTGTKGNQPQHF. DNA for the CDR3: TGTGCCAGCAGTCAGACCGGGACAAAAGGCAATCAGCCCCAGCATTTT.

The chain uses TRBV7-8 and TRBJ2-1, with a tentative D call TRBD2 (7 bases). CDR1 SGHVS and CDR2 FQNEAQ come from the germline V gene. The CDR3 spans 17 residues. Trimming took 1 base from V and 0 from J, leaving 13 bases between them. The DNA of the CDR3 is TGTGCCAGCAGCTTAGTGGGGGGGGCCCTCTCCTACAATGAGCAGTTCTTC. Protein product: CASSLVGGALSYNEQFF.

This clonotype turned up a few times. Germline and junction disagree at one end, which may indicate a read error. The chain couples TRBV12-3 or TRBV12-4 to TRBJ2-7, with D possibly being TRBD2 (5 bases). This CDR3 has 12 residues. CDR3 in DNA: TGTGCCAGCAGTTTAATGGCGGGCTTAAGGCACTTC. This gives the protein CASSLMAGLRHF.

The rearrangement joins TRBV6-6 to TRBJ1-2; D remains unclear. Germline assignment: CDR1 MNHNY and CDR2 SVGAGI (reference sequence). Trimming cost V 5 bases and J 0 bases, with 7 bases left between them. This CDR3 is built from 13 residues. The CDR3 DNA reads as TGTGCCAGCAGTGTCCGGTCTAACTATGGCTACACCTTC. Translating gives CASSVRSNYGYTF.

This clonotype has at least ten counts. The rearrangement joins TRBV9 to TRBJ2-7; 9 bases line up with TRBD1. The germline V gene encodes CDR1 SGDLS and CDR2 YYNGEE. This CDR3 region has 16 residues. Germline trimming cut 0 bases from V and 0 bases from J; bases unmatched to any gene: 4. CDR3 sequence (DNA): TGTGCCAGCAGCGTAGCCGCGACAGGGGGCTCCTACGAGCAGTACTTC. This codes for CASSVAATGGSYEQYF.

This clonotype was counted many times. The chain recombines TRBV4-1 with TRBJ2-2, with D unclear. V was clipped by 0 bases and J by 7 bases, with 6 bases between them. Germline CDR1 reads MGHRA; CDR2 reads YSYEKL. The CDR3 extends over 13 amino acids. The CDR3 DNA reads TGCGCCAGCAGCCAAGATCCGGGCGGGGAGCTGTTTTTT. It codes for CASSQDPGGELFF.

This clonotype was found many times. The chain recombines TRBV7-3 with TRBJ2-5; 7 positions agree with TRBD1. Germline CDR1 is SGHTA and CDR2 is FQGTGA. V shed 4 bases and J 6 bases; nucleotides not matched to a gene: 5. The CDR3 loop spans 13 amino acids. CDR3 bases: TGTGCCAGCAGCTCTCAGGGGGAAAAGACCCAGTACTTC. It is translated as CASSSQGEKTQYF. Variable domain in full (rest from reference TRBV7-3 and TRBJ2-5): GAGVSQTPSNKVTEKGKYVELRCDPISGHTALYWYRQSLGQGPEFLIYFQGTGAADDSGLPNDRFFAVRPEGSVSTLKIQRTERGDSAVYLCASSSQGEKTQYFGPGTRLLVL.

This clonotype occurred many times. V gene TRBV12-3 or TRBV12-4 combines with J gene TRBJ1-1, with 7 bases identical to TRBD1. J lost 1 base, V lost 6 bases, and 5 bases had no gene match. This CDR3 is built from 14 residues. DNA for the CDR3: TGTGCCAGCAGCCCAGGGGGATGGAACACTGAAGCTTTCTTT. This gives the protein CASSPGGWNTEAFF.

This clonotype showed up many times. The chain combines TRBV27 with TRBJ1-2; possibly TRBD1 for D (5 bases). Germline V CDR1 and CDR2: MNHEY, SMNVEV (reference sequence). The CDR3 is 16 amino acids. Trimming shortened V by 4 bases and J by 4 bases, and 19 bases separated the two germline ends. The CDR3 nucleotides read TGTGCCAGCAGTTCCGCCGTCGGCGGGGGGGGCTATGGCTACACCTTC. This encodes CASSSAVGGGGYGYTF.

This clonotype was seen at least ten times. The chain joins TRBV12-3 or TRBV12-4 to TRBJ1-5; no clear D. Trimming cost V 5 bases and J 7 bases, with 12 bases left between them. The CDR3 consists of 13 residues. CDR3 amino acids: CASSEFVGQPQHF. The CDR3 DNA sequence: TGTGCCAGCAGTGAATTTGTTGGGCAGCCCCAGCATTTT.

There are many counts of this clonotype. The rearrangement links TRBV2 to TRBJ1-1; D uncertain. Trimming cost V 0 bases and J 3 bases, with 11 bases left between them. Looked up from germline, CDR1 is SNHLY and CDR2 is FYNNEI. The CDR3 extends over 15 amino acids. The CDR3 DNA sequence: TGTGCCAGCAGTGAAGCGGGGTGGAGGGACACTGAAGCTTTCTTT. Protein: CASSEAGWRDTEAFF.

This clonotype was seen at least ten times. The chain uses TRBV5-1 and TRBJ2-5; 7 nucleotides match TRBD2. This CDR3 has 15 amino acids. The V gene's germline CDR1 is SGHRS and CDR2 YFSETQ. J was trimmed by 2 bases and V by 4 bases; bases with no gene match: 8. The CDR3 sequence is CASSPGGQRQETQYF. CDR3 in DNA: TGCGCCAGCAGCCCGGGAGGCCAAAGACAAGAGACCCAGTACTTC.

This clonotype has at least ten counts. The chain links TRBV11-2 to TRBJ2-4; D ambiguous. Trimming took 1 base from V and 0 from J, leaving 13 bases between them. Per the germline V gene, CDR1 is SGHAT and CDR2 is FQNNGV. The CDR3 is 17 residues long. The CDR3 spells CASSLGPTRGAKNIQYF. The CDR3 DNA sequence: TGTGCCAGCAGCTTAGGCCCCACCCGCGGAGCCAAAAACATTCAGTACTTC. The variable domain in full, with the rest retrieved from reference TRBV11-2 and TRBJ2-4, is EAGVAQSPRYKIIEKRQSVAFWCNPISGHATLYWYQQILGQGPKLLIQFQNNGVVDDSQLPKDRFSAERLKGVDSTLKIQPAKLEDSAVYLCASSLGPTRGAKNIQYFGAGTRLSVL.

This clonotype has just a few counts. The genes are TRBV2 and TRBJ1-4; no definite D call. V lost 5 bases to trimming and J lost 11 bases, with 9 bases between them. The CDR3 has 11 amino acids. Germline V gene sequence: CDR1 SNHLY, CDR2 FYNNEI. The CDR3 DNA is TGTGCCAGCAGTCCCGGGGTGAAACTGTTTTTT. The encoded protein is CASSPGVKLFF.

The chain is built from TRBV2 and TRBJ2-2, with D hard to call. Germline CDR1 reads SNHLY; CDR2 reads FYNNEI. This CDR3 comprises 15 residues. V was cut by 2 bases and J by 6 bases, with 13 bases left in between. Here the CDR3 reads CASSEIGFKSGELFF. DNA of the CDR3: TGTGCCAGCAGTGAAATAGGCTTCAAATCCGGGGAGCTGTTTTTT.

This clonotype showed up just a few times. The rearrangement uses TRBV18 and TRBJ2-5; TRBD1 or TRBD2 may be the D gene (5 bases each). The length of the CDR3 is 13 residues. Germline lookup yields CDR1 KGHSH and CDR2 LQKENI. V shed 5 bases and J shed 3 bases, with 10 bases lying between them. The CDR3 DNA is TGTGCCAGCTCAGGGACGGCAAAAGAGACCCAGTACTTC. This gives the protein CASSGTAKETQYF.

This clonotype was picked up many times. The rearrangement links TRBV4-1 to TRBJ2-6, with D perhaps TRBD1 or TRBD2 (5 bases each). The V end lost 0 bases, the J end lost 0 bases, and 18 bases lay between the germline ends. Germline V CDR1 and CDR2: MGHRA, YSYEKL. The CDR3 loop spans 20 amino acids. The CDR3 reads CASSQDGVRGYLSGANVLTF. As DNA, the CDR3 is TGCGCCAGCAGCCAAGATGGGGTCCGGGGCTACCTCTCTGGGGCCAACGTCCTGACTTTC.

This chain links TRBV19 with TRBJ1-2, with D perhaps TRBD1 (6 bases). The germline V gene encodes CDR1 LNHDA and CDR2 SQIVND (reference sequence). The V gene lost 9 bases and the J gene lost 2 bases, with 13 bases spanning the gap. This CDR3 is 13 amino acids long. CDR3 amino acids: CASATGENYGYTF. In DNA form, the CDR3 reads TGTGCCAGCGCGACAGGAGAAAACTATGGCTACACCTTC.

Points on this clonotype: A clone one base away is much larger, so this may be a read error. J is TRBJ1-4 and V is TRBV20-1; the D is unclear. Trimming removed 4 bases from V and 0 bases from J, with 9 bases in between. The CDR3 extends over 14 amino acids. Germline loops: CDR1 DFQATT, CDR2 SNEGSKA (reference sequence). The CDR3 here is CSATQQATNEKLFF. CDR3 coding DNA: TGCAGTGCTACCCAACAAGCAACTAATGAAAAACTGTTTTTT.

This clonotype was counted only a few times. This chain links TRBV15 with TRBJ2-1; D possibly matches TRBD1 or TRBD2 (5 bases each). In germline, CDR1 is LNHNV, CDR2 YYDKDF (reference sequence). The CDR3 totals 17 residues. Trimming shortened V by 0 bases and J by 2 bases, and 14 bases separated the two germline ends. CDR3 nucleotide sequence: TGTGCCACCAGCAGAGATCTCGGCAGGGAGACCTACAATGAGCAGTTCTTC. Translation gives CATSRDLGRETYNEQFF.

The table lists this clonotype with many counts. The gene calls are TRBV29-1 and TRBJ2-1; 8 bases are a match to TRBD2. J lost 6 bases, V lost 1 base, and 2 bases had no gene match. This CDR3 comprises 13 residues. Germline V gives CDR1 SQVTM, CDR2 ANQGSEA. The CDR3 sequence: CSVEVAGGNEQFF. CDR3 nucleotide sequence: TGCAGCGTTGAAGTCGCGGGGGGCAATGAGCAGTTCTTC.